The clone carrying this T cell receptor (beta chain) appeared once. Antigen specificity is unknown. The repertoire was sequenced with immunoSEQ multiplex PCR; TCRdb's copy has only in-frame clones and lacks some. The sample consists of approximately 980,000 clones, around 80% of them appearing once. These data originate in a study of shared clonotypes between healthy human individuals. The study's findings and limits: Sample collection involved blood only; tissue repertoires are likely different.

The CDR3 sequence is 11 residues long. The germline CDR1 and CDR2 sequences are MDHEN and SYDVKM. V lost 4 bases to trimming and J lost 6 bases, with 7 bases between them. Material: memory CD4+ T cells sorted from blood. The subset is: CD45RA-negative fraction. V is TRBV28 and J is TRBJ2-7; the D is unclear. The clonotype originates from a man aged 18 to 30 in good health. The CDR3: CASSWGREQYF. Here the CDR3 DNA reads TGTGCCAGCAGTTGGGGTCGCGAGCAGTACTTC.